This TCR beta chain stems from a study of beta chain features in type 1 diabetes. Study observations and caveats: All four CD4+ subsets from Type 1 diabetes patients carried moderately but significantly shorter TCRB CDR3s.

Looked up from germline, CDR1 is SGHVS and CDR2 is FQNEAQ. After removal of 7 bases from V and 5 bases from J, the junction contained 9 bases not matched to a gene. The CDR3 length is 15 residues. The entirety of the isolated RNA underwent reverse transcription, so expressed TCRB transcripts were sequenced. The table came from immunoSEQ multiplex PCR; TCRdb's copy has only in-frame clones and leaves some out. Of 150,000 or so clones in the sample, around a tenth are singletons; the top ten hold 0.68%. This clone was observed a handful of times. As yet, its antigen is unknown. The J gene is TRBJ1-5, the V gene TRBV7-8, with 9 bases that match TRBD1. The sequenced sample consisted of central memory CD4+ T cells from blood. This TCR came from a man aged 18 to 30 in good health. CDR3 in amino acids: CASNPGQGEHQPQHF. The CDR3 bases are TGTGCCAGCAACCCGGGACAGGGTGAGCATCAGCCCCAGCATTTT.